The present entry profiles one T cell receptor (beta chain) with its context. Its cognate antigen is unknown. V lost 7 bases and J lost 2; bases outside the gene matches: 4. The V gene's germline CDR1 is MDHEN and CDR2 SYDVKM. The CDR3 extends over 13 amino acids. Over 95% purity was reached by all sorted populations. Reverse transcription of all isolated RNA meant that expressed TCRB transcripts were sequenced. Read counts averaged approximately 3.5 million for samples of naive, central memory and regulatory T cells. Sequenced by immunoSEQ multiplex PCR; TCRdb stores in-frame clones only, minus some. The sample holds 200,000 to 300,000 clones, about 25% seen once. This sample is part of a study of beta chain features in type 1 diabetes. Study conclusions and caveats: Patients showed naive, central memory and Treg TCRB repertoires that appeared more similar than those of healthy donors.

This sequence joins TRBV28 and TRBJ1-2; TRBD1 agrees at 7 bases. The sample consisted of central memory CD4+ T cells from blood. This TCR was sampled from a man aged 25-45 years in good health. The DNA of the CDR3 is TGTGCCAGCATCCAGACAGGGAACTATGGCTACACCTTC. It encodes CASIQTGNYGYTF.